The clone carrying this T cell receptor (beta chain) was observed a handful of times. Its cognate antigen is unknown. Every donor was a healthy person donating bone marrow. The entry originates in a study of cytomegalovirus exposure and HLA in healthy donors. The PCR used 60 Vbeta and 13 Jbeta primers. Measured with immunoSEQ multiplex PCR; TCRdb has only the in-frame clones, and not every one. The table has roughly 150,000 clones, roughly 80% seen once. Study-wide results and limits: A later look showed TCR association rates differing by HLA locus, highest for DRB1 and lowest for HLA-C. A few chains tied to CMV proved CMV antigen-specific in vitro.

V dropped 4 bases and J dropped 0 bases, with 13 bases sitting between them. The CDR3 length is 15 residues. The germline CDR1 and CDR2 sequences are MNHNS and SASEGT. The sequencing input was PBMCs. The source is a middle-aged woman in good health and CMV-seropositive. This chain links TRBV6-1 with TRBJ2-7; D remains ambiguous. The CDR3 sequence: CASSALQASSYEQYF. CDR3 nucleotides: TGTGCCAGCAGTGCCCTCCAGGCGAGCTCCTACGAGCAGTACTTC.